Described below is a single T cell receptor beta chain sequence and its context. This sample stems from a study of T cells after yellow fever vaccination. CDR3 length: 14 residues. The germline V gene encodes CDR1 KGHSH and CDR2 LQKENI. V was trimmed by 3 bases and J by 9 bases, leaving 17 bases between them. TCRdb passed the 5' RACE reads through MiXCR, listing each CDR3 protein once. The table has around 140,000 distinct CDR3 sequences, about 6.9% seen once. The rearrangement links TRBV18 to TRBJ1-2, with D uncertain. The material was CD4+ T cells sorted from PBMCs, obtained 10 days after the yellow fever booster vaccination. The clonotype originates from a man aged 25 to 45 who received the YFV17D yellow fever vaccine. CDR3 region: CASSPVSESRSYTF. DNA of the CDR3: TGTGCCAGCTCACCGGTGAGTGAATCAAGGAGCTACACCTTC.